The 30 T cell receptor beta chains presented below share a single source sample, sequenced in a study of T cells in Graves' hyperthyroidism and ophthalmopathy. The investigators amplified TCR beta CDR3 regions from RNA transcripts. The study used the HTBI primer set for a first-round RT-PCR of the TCR CDR3. Using its own MiXCR run on the multiplex PCR reads, TCRdb lists one record per CDR3 protein. The sample consists of 250,000 to 300,000 distinct CDR3 sequences, about 18% of them appearing once. Sequencing was done on a sample of blood. Source of these receptors: a woman aged 55-69 years with Graves' ophthalmopathy.

Many counts were recorded for this clonotype. This chain links TRBV7-2 with TRBJ2-7; 7 bases are shared with TRBD2. There are 16 residues in the CDR3. The germline CDR1 and CDR2 sequences are SGHTA and FQGNSA. The V gene end was trimmed by 3 bases and the J gene end by 1 base; junction bases not matched to a gene: 9. The CDR3 sequence is CASSFGPAGLSYEQYF. The CDR3 nucleotides are TGTGCCAGCAGCTTCGGTCCAGCGGGACTGTCCTACGAGCAGTACTTC.

The chain is built from TRBV6-2 or TRBV6-3 and TRBJ1-2; 8 nucleotides agree with TRBD1. The CDR3 contains 13 residues. The V and J ends lost 7 bases and 6 bases, in that order; junction bases with no gene match: 7. The germline V gene encodes CDR1 MNHEY and CDR2 SVGEGT. CDR3 in amino acids: CASKGQGPNGYTF. The CDR3 region has the DNA TGTGCCAGCAAAGGACAGGGTCCCAATGGCTACACCTTC.

The rearrangement links TRBV24-1 to TRBJ2-3; 9 bases match TRBD1. The trim removed 0 bases at V and 12 bases at J, leaving 9 bases unmatched. The length of the CDR3 is 15 residues. In germline, CDR1 is KGHDR, CDR2 SFDVKD. The CDR3 loop reads CATSDLTTGTGRQYF. CDR3 DNA: TGTGCCACCAGTGATTTGACGACCGGGACAGGGCGTCAGTATTTT.

Details on this clonotype: This may be a read error, as it is one base from a much larger clone. The J gene is TRBJ2-7, the V gene TRBV6-2 or TRBV6-3; unclear D gene. Germline CDR1 reads MNHEY; CDR2 reads SVGEGT. Trimming took off 4 bases at V and 6 bases at J, with 25 bases between the two ends. This CDR3 has 17 residues. The CDR3 sequence: CASSSQTSVAKALEQYF. CDR3 nucleotides: TGTGCCAGCAGTTCCCAAACCAGCGTGGCTAAAGCCCTCGAGCAGTACTTC.

This clonotype was observed a single time. A much larger clonotype is one base distant, so this may be a read error. The V call is TRBV18, the J call TRBJ2-1; perhaps TRBD2 as D (6 bases). The CDR3 has 14 residues. CDR1 is KGHSH, CDR2 LQKENI, per germline. The CDR3 loop is CTSSRLTSVYEQFF. CDR3 sequence (DNA): TGTACCAGCTCACGGTTGACTAGTGTCTATGAGCAGTTCTTC.

The chain carries TRBV19 and TRBJ1-5, with TRBD1 as a possible D gene (6 bases). From germline, CDR1 is LNHDA and CDR2 SQIVND (reference sequence). Trimming cost V 8 bases and J 3 bases, with 11 bases left between them. The length of the CDR3 is 13 residues. The CDR3 DNA sequence: TGTGCCAGTGCCAGGGGATTCAATCAGCCCCAGCATTTT. This gives the protein CASARGFNQPQHF.

This chain joins TRBV15 and TRBJ2-5; 9 nucleotides match TRBD1. The CDR3 has 15 amino acids. Per germline, CDR1 LNHNV and CDR2 YYDKDF (reference sequence). V dropped 4 bases and J dropped 1; count of bases not matched to a gene: 4. CDR3 loop: CATSKTGGFQETQYF. The CDR3 nucleotides are TGTGCCACCAGCAAGACAGGGGGATTCCAAGAGACCCAGTACTTC.

This clonotype was observed a few times. The CDR3 spells CASSLSGTAYTGELFF. The CDR3 nucleotides are TGTGCCAGCAGCTTATCCGGGACGGCTTACACCGGGGAGCTGTTTTTT. This chain uses TRBV7-3 with TRBJ2-2; D is possibly TRBD1 or TRBD2 (5 bases each). The germline gives CDR1 SGHTA, CDR2 FQGTGA. The CDR3 runs 16 residues. The germline V and J ends were trimmed by 2 bases and 3 bases, with 13 bases remaining between them. The full variable domain, with the rest looked up from reference TRBV7-3 and TRBJ2-2, is GAGVSQTPSNKVTEKGKYVELRCDPISGHTALYWYRQSLGQGPEFLIYFQGTGAADDSGLPNDRFFAVRPEGSVSTLKIQRTERGDSAVYLCASSLSGTAYTGELFFGEGSRLTVL.

The V gene is TRBV2, the J gene TRBJ2-1; 9 bases are shared with TRBD2. Trimming took 6 bases from V and 0 from J; bases not matched to a gene: 12. In germline, CDR1 is SNHLY, CDR2 FYNNEI. CDR3 length: 18 residues. The CDR3: CASRRTSEGAGSYNEQFF. The DNA of the CDR3 is TGTGCCAGCAGGCGGACTAGCGAGGGGGCCGGCTCCTACAATGAGCAGTTCTTC.

The chain has TRBV9 and TRBJ2-1; TRBD2 matches 8 bases. Losses at the gene ends were 3 bases for V and 0 bases for J; bases not matched to a gene: 5. Looked up from germline, CDR1 is SGDLS and CDR2 is YYNGEE. The CDR3 is 16 amino acids. The CDR3 here is CASSASRGGSYNEQFF. DNA of the CDR3: TGTGCCAGCAGCGCCTCACGGGGGGGCTCCTACAATGAGCAGTTCTTC.

This clonotype has more than one count but fewer than ten. The CDR3 DNA is TGTGCCAGCAGCTCGCGAGGGGGCACTAATGAAAAACTGTTTTTT. Protein sequence: CASSSRGGTNEKLFF. The chain couples TRBV5-6 to TRBJ1-4; 7 bases agree with TRBD1. V lost 3 bases and J lost 2; bases outside the gene matches: 4. Germline-derived CDR1 and CDR2 are SGHDT and YYEEEE. The CDR3 has 15 amino acids.

This sequence joins TRBV11-3 and TRBJ2-2, with TRBD1 matching 8 bases. Losses at the gene ends were 4 bases for V and 7 bases for J; bases not matched to a gene: 8. The germline V gene has CDR1 SGHNT and CDR2 YENEEA. The CDR3 is made up of 15 amino acids. This CDR3 reads CASSSSQGASGELFF. CDR3 bases: TGTGCCAGCAGCTCGTCGCAGGGGGCAAGCGGGGAGCTGTTTTTT.

The CDR3 DNA follows: TGTGCCAGCAGCGAAACAGTGCTCACTGAAGCTTTCTTT. It translates to CASSETVLTEAFF. The genes are TRBV7-9 and TRBJ1-1; no firm D call. The CDR3 has 13 residues. The V and J ends lost 5 bases and 4 bases respectively, with 11 bases between them. In germline, CDR1 is SEHNR, CDR2 FQNEAQ (reference sequence).

There are many counts of this clonotype. The chain employs TRBV2 and TRBJ1-6; unclear D gene. Trimming cost V 7 bases and J 10 bases, with 14 bases left between them. The germline gives CDR1 SNHLY, CDR2 FYNNEI. The CDR3 runs to 13 residues. DNA of the CDR3: TGTGCCAGCACCGGAGGACGGGCATCACCCCTCCACTTT. It translates to CASTGGRASPLHF.

Turning to this clonotype: One junction end does not reproduce the germline sequence, and a read error may be involved. This chain joins TRBV5-1 and TRBJ2-5; TRBD1 aligns across 9 bases. Germline CDR1 SGHRS, CDR2 YFSETQ. This CDR3 has 14 amino acids. CDR3 DNA: TGCCCCAGCAGCTTACAGGGGGCTCGAGAGACCCAGTACTTC. Its translation is CPSSLQGARETQYF.

This clonotype was observed at least ten times. The gene calls are TRBV18 and TRBJ1-5, with a weak D call TRBD1 (6 bases). V lost 3 bases and J 5 bases, leaving 17 bases between the germline ends. Germline-derived CDR1 and CDR2 are KGHSH and LQKENI. The CDR3 runs to 16 residues. The CDR3 nucleotides are TGTGCCAGCTCACCCCCCCAGGGGAGGAAAGATCAGCCCCAGCATTTT. Translation: CASSPPQGRKDQPQHF.

CDR3 in amino acids: CSGEGISTDTQYF. The CDR3 DNA reads TGCAGCGGAGAGGGAATTAGCACAGATACGCAGTATTTT. The gene calls are TRBV29-1 and TRBJ2-3; the D gene is possibly TRBD2 (5 bases). Germline values: CDR1 SQVTM, CDR2 ANQGSEA. V lost 7 bases and J 0 bases, leaving 11 bases between the germline ends. The CDR3 loop spans 13 amino acids.

This clonotype was counted at least ten times. The genes are TRBV7-8 and TRBJ2-1; 10 nucleotides match TRBD2. CDR3 size: 17 residues. Germline CDR1 reads SGHVS; CDR2 reads FQNEAQ. The J segment lost 6 bases and the V segment lost 5 bases, leaving 13 bases of the junction unmatched. The CDR3 here is CASSPKGRKRGGNEQFF. The DNA of the CDR3 is TGTGCCAGCAGCCCCAAAGGAAGGAAGCGGGGGGGCAATGAGCAGTTCTTC.

This chain links TRBV5-6 with TRBJ2-1; D assignment may be TRBD1 or TRBD2 (5 bases each). The CDR3 has 16 residues. Trimming took off 2 bases at V and 0 bases at J, with 12 bases between the two ends. The germline V gene encodes CDR1 SGHDT and CDR2 YYEEEE. The DNA for the CDR3 is TGTGCCAGCAGCTTTAGTCGGGGCAGCTCCTACAATGAGCAGTTCTTC. It translates to CASSFSRGSSYNEQFF.

This clonotype was observed many times. The J gene is TRBJ1-5, the V gene TRBV5-1, with D uncertain. The V end was cut by 2 bases, the J end by 0 bases, with 3 bases between. Germline CDR1 reads SGHRS; CDR2 reads YFSETQ. The CDR3 covers 13 residues. The CDR3 bases are TGCGCCAGCAGCTTTGGTAGCAATCAGCCCCAGCATTTT. The encoded protein is CASSFGSNQPQHF.

There are many counts of this clonotype. The rearrangement uses TRBV2 and TRBJ2-3; D is perhaps TRBD2 (5 bases). Germline V gene sequence: CDR1 SNHLY, CDR2 FYNNEI. The V and J ends lost 3 bases and 6 bases respectively, with 10 bases between them. CDR3 size: 13 residues. CDR3 bases: TGTGCCAGCAGTGACCGGGAATGGGATACGCAGTATTTT. Translated, it gives CASSDREWDTQYF.

CDR3 amino acids: CASSLSSAGPEKPNTEAFF. The CDR3 DNA follows: TGTGCCAGCAGCTTATCATCGGCCGGACCTGAGAAACCGAACACTGAAGCTTTCTTT. The rearrangement uses TRBV7-9 and TRBJ1-1; unclear D gene. The V end lost 2 bases, the J end lost 1 base, and 23 bases lay between the germline ends. This CDR3 has 19 residues. Germline CDR1 reads SEHNR; CDR2 reads FQNEAQ (reference sequence).

This clonotype appeared many times. This chain links TRBV28 with TRBJ2-2; a possible D gene is TRBD1 (6 bases). The CDR3 is made up of 15 amino acids. V shed 2 bases and J shed 10 bases, with 17 bases lying between them. Germline values: CDR1 MDHEN, CDR2 SYDVKM. The CDR3 protein is CASSLLGRGSQELFF. In DNA, the CDR3 is TGTGCCAGCAGTTTACTTGGCAGGGGTTCCCAGGAGCTGTTTTTT.

This chain links TRBV6-2 or TRBV6-3 with TRBJ2-5, with D perhaps TRBD1 (6 bases). V lost 10 bases and J lost 2, with 17 bases in between. The CDR3 runs to 14 residues. The germline V gene encodes CDR1 MNHEY and CDR2 SVGEGT. Written as DNA, the CDR3 is TGTGCCACCTTGTTTCAAGGACAGCAAGAGACCCAGTACTTC. The encoded protein is CATLFQGQQETQYF.

On this clonotype itself: Since a much larger clone is just one base distant, this may be a read error. V gene TRBV9 combines with J gene TRBJ1-2; possible D gene TRBD1, 6 bases. This CDR3 spans 15 amino acids. Germline V CDR1 and CDR2: SGDLS, YYNGEE. The CDR3 bases are TGTGCCAGCAGCCCGACAGGCCGCGGTACTTATGGCTACGCCTTC. It is translated as CASSPTGRGTYGYAF.

This clonotype was found many times. The rearrangement joins TRBV6-1 to TRBJ2-3; D is undetermined. Germline V lookup: CDR1 MNHNS, CDR2 SASEGT. V gave up 6 bases and J gave up 5 bases, with 6 bases separating them. CDR3 length equals 11 residues. The CDR3 nucleotides are TGTGCCAGCAGATGGGAAGATACGCAGTATTTT. Protein: CASRWEDTQYF.

This clonotype has a handful of counts. This chain uses TRBV6-2 or TRBV6-3 with TRBJ2-5; TRBD1 or TRBD2 may be the D gene (5 bases each). The CDR3 totals 17 residues. The V gene lost 2 bases and the J gene lost 4 bases, with 20 bases spanning the gap. Germline loops: CDR1 MNHEY, CDR2 SVGEGT. The CDR3 nucleotides are TGTGCCAGCAGTTACCCAGAGGGGTTGCGTTTTCGAGAGACCCAGTACTTC. It translates to CASSYPEGLRFRETQYF.

The CDR3 is CASGLAPTGESTGELFF. CDR3 nucleotides: TGTGCTAGTGGTTTGGCCCCGACAGGGGAGTCCACCGGGGAGCTGTTTTTT. The genes are TRBV12-5 and TRBJ2-2; 8 bases match TRBD1. Per the germline V gene, CDR1 is LGHNT and CDR2 is FRNRAP. V lost 1 base to trimming and J lost 4 bases; unmatched junction nucleotides: 8. The CDR3 extends over 17 amino acids.

The chain couples TRBV5-4 to TRBJ2-5; 7 positions agree with TRBD1. V lost 4 bases, J lost 1 base, and 10 bases stayed unmatched. Germline V CDR1 and CDR2: SGHNT, YYREEE (reference sequence). The CDR3 sequence is 16 residues long. Here the CDR3 reads CASSRATGTVQETQYF. The DNA for the CDR3 is TGTGCCAGCAGCCGAGCAACAGGGACAGTCCAAGAGACCCAGTACTTC.

This clonotype was seen a handful of times. A clone one base away is much larger, so this may be a read error. This sequence joins TRBV2 and TRBJ1-5; D not resolved. This CDR3 is 13 amino acids long. Germline CDR1 and CDR2: SNHLY and FYNNEI. V lost 3 bases and J lost 5, with 8 bases in between. CDR3: CASSDEKDQPQHF. CDR3 nucleotides: TGTGCCAGCAGTGATGAGAAGGATCAGCCCCAGCATTTT.